The clone carrying this TCR beta chain was recorded a few times. What it binds is unknown. The presence of a unique molecular identifier marked each TCR cDNA molecule. Each CDR3 protein is one row after TCRdb ran MiXCR on the 5' RACE reads. The data contain about 2,100 distinct CDR3 sequences, around a sixth of them singletons. The data are from a study of spatial heterogeneity in lung cancer. Study-wide results and caveats: Coverage of tumor T cells was estimated at approximately 7% for alpha chains and 13% for beta chains. For expanded intratumoral alpha and beta TCRs, counts tracked tumor mutation counts.

Sample time point: sample taken at primary tumor resection. The cohort: some 73 early-stage, untreated non-small cell lung cancer patients. Extraction of whole RNA from tumor, nontumor lung or frozen PBMC preceded unsorted sequencing. The germline gives CDR1 MDHEN, CDR2 SYDVKM. This CDR3 comprises 18 residues. V was trimmed by 3 bases and J by 4 bases, leaving 24 bases between them. Here the sequenced sample was lung tumor tissue, taken at surgery. This chain joins TRBV28 and TRBJ1-1, with D perhaps TRBD1 (6 bases). This sequence originates from a male donor with early-stage non-small cell lung cancer. The CDR3 sequence is CASSFPTGLLSGGTEAFF. DNA of the CDR3: TGTGCCAGCAGTTTCCCGACAGGCCTACTTTCCGGTGGCACTGAAGCTTTCTTT.